The T cell receptor beta chain described here comes from a study of technical replicates of blood from a handful of donors. Sequenced by immunoSEQ multiplex PCR; TCRdb stores in-frame clones only, minus some. The table lists about 50,000 clones, 80% to 95% of them singletons. The material sequenced was PBMCs. The receptor was derived from a human donor in good health. Some clones in this sample may be carry-over from other donors' samples.

Here the CDR3 DNA reads TGTGCCCTTCAGCCCCAGCATTTT. It translates to CALQPQHF. The rearrangement joins TRBV5-6 to TRBJ1-5; D gene ambiguous. Germline CDR1 and CDR2: SGHDT and YYEEEE. CDR3 length equals 8 residues. V was shortened by 10 bases and J by 6 bases, with 2 bases between the two germline ends.